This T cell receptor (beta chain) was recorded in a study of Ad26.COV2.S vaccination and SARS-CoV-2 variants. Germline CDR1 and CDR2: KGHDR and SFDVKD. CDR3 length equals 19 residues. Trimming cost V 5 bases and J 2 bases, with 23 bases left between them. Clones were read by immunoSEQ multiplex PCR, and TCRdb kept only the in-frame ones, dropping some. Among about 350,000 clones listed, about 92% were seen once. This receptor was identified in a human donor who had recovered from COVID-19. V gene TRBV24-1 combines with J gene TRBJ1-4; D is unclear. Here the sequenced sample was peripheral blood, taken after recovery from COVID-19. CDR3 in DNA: TGTGCCACCAGTGCCCCCTCTTCGGTGCCCATTTCGACTAATGAAAAACTGTTTTTT. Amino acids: CATSAPSSVPISTNEKLFF.